In its sample, the clone carrying this T cell receptor beta chain is medium-sized (0.01 to 0.1%). These data come from a study of response to subunit inactivated influenza vaccine. MiXCR, applied by TCRdb to the RT-PCR reads, yields one record per CDR3 protein. This sample has 400,000 to 650,000 distinct CDR3 sequences; 6% to 9% occur once, and the top ten carry around 12%. V was clipped by 2 bases and J by 5 bases, with 14 bases between them. Germline values: CDR1 SGDLS, CDR2 YYNGEE. The CDR3 sequence is 14 residues long. The specimen was PBMCs from blood, collected roughly 24 months after vaccination. The rearrangement links TRBV9 to TRBJ2-7; D possibly uses TRBD1 or TRBD2 (5 bases each). The TCR originated in a man between 50 and 70 years old who received an inactivated influenza vaccine. This chain's CDR3 is CASSVGVVMHEQYF. The CDR3 DNA sequence: TGTGCCAGCAGCGTGGGGGTAGTTATGCACGAGCAGTACTTC.